One T cell receptor (beta chain) is described in this entry. Antigen: not known. At the DNA level, this CDR3 is encoded by other sequences in the same sample as well. The data were taken from a study of T cell responses to AZD1222 COVID-19 vaccine. Points from the study as a whole: Seropositive AZD1222 recipients at baseline numbered only 6 or 7. Spike-wide coverage was observed for vaccine-associated CD4 TCRs, with dominant responses at 160-218 and 743-854. Donors were largely white British and mainly female; clonal diversity was possibly underestimated.

V dropped 0 bases and J dropped 2 bases, with 7 bases sitting between them. The length of the CDR3 is 13 residues. Germline CDR1 reads GTSNPN; CDR2 reads SVGIG (reference sequence). Only in-frame clones appear in the TCRdb table, and some are missing; sequencing was by immunoSEQ multiplex PCR. Among some 86,000 clones, around nine tenths were seen once, and the ten largest hold about 7.1%. This chain links TRBV30 with TRBJ1-2; D remains unclear. The receptor comes from an adult who received the AZD1222 COVID-19 vaccine. The input for sequencing was peripheral blood, taken 28 days after the second AZD1222 dose. This CDR3 reads CAWSVLGNYGYTF. CDR3 coding DNA: TGTGCCTGGAGTGTACTCGGGAACTATGGCTACACCTTC.